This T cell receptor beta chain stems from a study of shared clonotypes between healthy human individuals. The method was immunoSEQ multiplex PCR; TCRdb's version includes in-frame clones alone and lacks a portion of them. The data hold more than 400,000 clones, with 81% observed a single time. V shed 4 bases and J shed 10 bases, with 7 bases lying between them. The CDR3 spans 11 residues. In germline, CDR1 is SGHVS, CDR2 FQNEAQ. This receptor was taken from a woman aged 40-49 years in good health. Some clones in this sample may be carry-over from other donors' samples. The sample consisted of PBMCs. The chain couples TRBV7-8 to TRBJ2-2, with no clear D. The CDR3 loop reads CASSSLVELFF. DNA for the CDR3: TGTGCCAGCAGCTCCCTCGTGGAGCTGTTTTTT.